This entry lists 30 T cell receptor beta chains sequenced from one sample in a study of blood T cell repertoires in COVID-19. Here immunoSEQ multiplex PCR was the method, and the copy in TCRdb shows in-frame clones only, minus some. This sample has under 300,000 clones, with 86% found just once. Sequenced input: peripheral blood. The receptors shown here come from a man aged 25 to 40 who had recovered from COVID-19.

V and J are TRBV30 and TRBJ1-5; tentative D call: TRBD1 (5 bases). The CDR3 is 14 residues long. In germline, CDR1 is GTSNPN, CDR2 SVGIG (reference sequence). V gave up 4 bases and J gave up 3 bases, with 13 bases separating them. CDR3 region: CAWTQGTHNQPQHF. In nucleotides, the CDR3 is TGTGCCTGGACCCAGGGAACACACAATCAGCCCCAGCATTTT.

The chain carries TRBV6-4 and TRBJ2-2; D is unclear. V shed 2 bases and J shed 1 base, with 5 bases lying between them. CDR1 and CDR2 (germline): MRHNA, SNTAGT. This CDR3 spans 14 amino acids. The CDR3 DNA sequence: TGTGCCAGCAGTGACAATCTGAACACCGGGGAGCTGTTTTTT. Amino acid sequence: CASSDNLNTGELFF.

The rearrangement links TRBV2 to TRBJ2-5; tentatively, D is TRBD2 (6 bases). The V end lost 4 bases, the J end lost 2 bases, and 17 bases lay between the germline ends. This CDR3 comprises 16 residues. Germline V gene lookup returns CDR1 SNHLY and CDR2 FYNNEI. CDR3 amino acids: CASSGHGTQNQETQYF. The CDR3 bases are TGTGCCAGCAGTGGCCATGGGACTCAAAATCAAGAGACCCAGTACTTC.

The chain has TRBV6-1 and TRBJ2-3; tentatively, D is TRBD2 (5 bases). Trimming took 2 bases from V and 2 from J, leaving 11 bases between them. The germline CDR1 and CDR2 sequences are MNHNS and SASEGT. The CDR3 spans 15 residues. In DNA, the CDR3 is TGTGCCAGCAGTGAACGGACTCTCACCACAGATACGCAGTATTTT. Encoded protein: CASSERTLTTDTQYF.

The chain is built from TRBV3-1 (or the pseudogene TRBV3-2) and TRBJ1-2; TRBD1 matches at 11 bases. The V and J ends lost 0 bases and 8 bases, in that order; junction bases with no gene match: 8. The CDR3 length is 16 residues. Germline V gene lookup returns CDR1 LGHDT and CDR2 YNNKEL (reference sequence). The CDR3 region has the DNA TGTGCCAGCAGCCAAGATGGGACAGGGGGAAGGGAAGGCTACACCTTC. Translating it yields CASSQDGTGGREGYTF.

This clone was recorded a few times. This chain links TRBV11-2 with TRBJ1-5; D gene ambiguous. The germline gives CDR1 SGHAT, CDR2 FQNNGV. V shed 4 bases and J shed 7 bases, with 11 bases lying between them. CDR3 length: 13 amino acids. Written as DNA, the CDR3 is TGTGCCAGCAGCTGGAGTCCGGGACAGCCCCAGCATTTT. This translates into CASSWSPGQPQHF. Complete variable domain (other parts from reference TRBV11-2 and TRBJ1-5): EAGVAQSPRYKIIEKRQSVAFWCNPISGHATLYWYQQILGQGPKLLIQFQNNGVVDDSQLPKDRFSAERLKGVDSTLKIQPAKLEDSAVYLCASSWSPGQPQHFGDGTRLSIL.

The chain couples TRBV6-2 or TRBV6-3 to TRBJ2-7; 9 nucleotides align to TRBD1. The ends lost 4 bases at V and 5 bases at J; junction bases unmatched: 3. There are 13 residues in the CDR3. Germline loops: CDR1 MNHEY, CDR2 SVGEGT. The CDR3 region is CASSFRDRDEQYF. The CDR3 DNA follows: TGTGCCAGCAGTTTCCGGGACAGGGACGAGCAGTACTTC.

This chain connects TRBV5-1 to TRBJ1-2; weak D call: TRBD1 (5 bases). Trimming shortened V by 4 bases and J by 2 bases, and 18 bases separated the two germline ends. Germline CDR1 is SGHRS and CDR2 is YFSETQ. The CDR3 extends over 16 amino acids. The CDR3 DNA is TGCGCCAGCAGCGCCGACGGGTCCAGGGTGAACTATGGCTACACCTTC. It codes for CASSADGSRVNYGYTF.

CDR3 sequence reads: CASSDSNRGGTEAFF. The CDR3 bases are TGTGCCAGCAGTGACTCGAACCGGGGTGGAACTGAAGCTTTCTTT. This chain links TRBV6-4 with TRBJ1-1; the D is unclear. This CDR3 region has 15 residues. V was pared by 0 bases and J by 5 bases, with 13 bases between. Germline loops: CDR1 MRHNA, CDR2 SNTAGT.

The genes are TRBV7-9 and TRBJ2-2; D not certain. CDR1 and CDR2 (germline): SEHNR, FQNEAQ (reference sequence). Trimming took off 5 bases at V and 7 bases at J, with 8 bases between the two ends. The CDR3 spans 12 residues. The CDR3 sequence is CASSNTGGELFF. The CDR3 coding sequence is TGTGCCAGCAGCAACACGGGCGGGGAGCTGTTTTTT.

The J gene is TRBJ1-1, the V gene TRBV29-1, with D perhaps TRBD1 (6 bases). This CDR3 spans 13 amino acids. V was shortened by 4 bases and J by 2 bases, with 11 bases between the two germline ends. CDR1 is SQVTM and CDR2 is ANQGSEA in the germline V gene. CDR3 residues: CSVAGQLNTEAFF. In DNA, the CDR3 is TGCAGCGTTGCAGGACAGTTAAACACTGAAGCTTTCTTT.

This clone appeared once. The CDR3 DNA reads as TGTGCCATCAAAACCGGGACAGGGGCCACTTTGGAGGGGAACACTGAAGCTTTCTTT. Translated, it gives CAIKTGTGATLEGNTEAFF. V gene TRBV10-3 combines with J gene TRBJ1-1; 10 nucleotides align to TRBD1. Per the germline V gene, CDR1 is ENHRY and CDR2 is SYGVKD. The CDR3 runs to 19 residues. The V segment lost 7 bases and the J segment 1 base; nucleotides outside the gene matches: 18.

The chain couples TRBV24-1 to TRBJ2-2, with 7 positions matching TRBD2. This CDR3 spans 16 amino acids. The germline V gene has CDR1 KGHDR and CDR2 SFDVKD. The V and J ends lost 1 base and 3 bases, in that order; junction bases with no gene match: 4. CDR3: CATSDLKSGDTGELFF. The CDR3 nucleotides are TGTGCCACCAGTGATTTAAAAAGCGGGGACACCGGGGAGCTGTTTTTT.

The CDR3 here is CASSARTGDEKLFF. The CDR3 DNA sequence: TGCGCCAGCAGCGCCCGGACAGGAGATGAAAAACTGTTTTTT. The V and J genes are TRBV4-1 and TRBJ1-4, with 7 bases matching TRBD1. The J segment lost 6 bases and the V segment lost 5 bases, leaving 6 bases of the junction unmatched. The CDR3 length is 14 residues. Germline V gene data show CDR1 as MGHRA and CDR2 as YSYEKL.

The rearrangement uses TRBV6-5 and TRBJ2-7, with D possibly matching TRBD2 (6 bases). Trimming left V 6 bases short and J 5 bases short, with 17 bases between. Germline CDR1 and CDR2: MNHEY and SVGAGI. This CDR3 has 14 residues. CDR3: CASRPGLTANEQYF. In DNA, the CDR3 is TGTGCCAGCAGACCGGGACTTACGGCTAACGAGCAGTACTTC.

The chain recombines TRBV6-2 or TRBV6-3 with TRBJ2-7, with TRBD1 identical over 7 bases. The CDR3 is made up of 12 amino acids. Germline V gene data show CDR1 as MNHEY and CDR2 as SVGEGT. V was clipped by 5 bases and J by 7 bases; unmatched bases: 5. CDR3: CASSRTGAEQYF. CDR3 nucleotides: TGTGCCAGCAGTCGAACAGGGGCTGAGCAGTACTTC.

The chain carries TRBV24-1 and TRBJ2-2; no firm D call. The V gene lost 4 bases and the J gene lost 6 bases, with 11 bases spanning the gap. Germline assignment: CDR1 KGHDR and CDR2 SFDVKD. The CDR3 is 14 amino acids. This CDR3 is CATSDQIYPGELFF. The CDR3, as DNA: TGTGCCACCAGTGACCAGATTTATCCCGGGGAGCTGTTTTTT.

CDR3 region: CASSRKTRDSYNEQFF. Written as DNA, the CDR3 is TGTGCCAGCAGCCGCAAGACTAGGGATTCCTACAATGAGCAGTTCTTC. J is TRBJ2-1 and V is TRBV5-8; D possibly corresponds to TRBD2 (6 bases). V lost 4 bases to trimming and J lost 1 base, with 15 bases between them. The germline V gene has CDR1 SGHTS and CDR2 YDEGEE. The CDR3 loop spans 16 amino acids.

V is TRBV5-1 and J is TRBJ1-1; 8 nucleotides match TRBD1. CDR3 size: 15 residues. Germline V gene data show CDR1 as SGHRS and CDR2 as YFSETQ. Trimming removed 4 bases from V and 4 bases from J; junction bases left unmatched: 9. The CDR3 coding sequence is TGCGCCAGCAGCGATCGACAGGGGATGGGCACTGAAGCTTTCTTT. This encodes CASSDRQGMGTEAFF.

The rearrangement uses TRBV9 and TRBJ1-2; D perhaps matches TRBD1 (6 bases). The length of the CDR3 is 13 residues. Germline V lookup: CDR1 SGDLS, CDR2 YYNGEE. V lost 4 bases and J lost 2, with 9 bases in between. The CDR3 DNA reads as TGTGCCAGCAGCCTGGACAGCAACTATGGCTACACCTTC. It yields the protein CASSLDSNYGYTF.

This chain connects TRBV6-2 or TRBV6-3 to TRBJ2-7; 9 bases map to TRBD1. Losses at the gene ends were 0 bases for V and 1 base for J; bases not matched to a gene: 4. Germline V lookup: CDR1 MNHEY, CDR2 SVGEGT. The CDR3 covers 16 residues. The CDR3 loop reads CASSYSTGQGSYEQYF. The CDR3 nucleotides are TGTGCCAGCAGTTACTCAACGGGACAGGGATCCTACGAGCAGTACTTC.

This CDR3 reads CASSSYRDPTEAFF. The CDR3 region has the DNA TGTGCCAGCAGCTCATACAGGGACCCCACTGAAGCTTTCTTT. The rearrangement joins TRBV11-3 to TRBJ1-1; possibly TRBD1 for D (6 bases). Germline values: CDR1 SGHNT, CDR2 YENEEA. The CDR3 is 14 residues long. Trimming cost V 4 bases and J 4 bases, with 13 bases left between them.

This chain joins TRBV25-1 and TRBJ2-7, with D possibly being TRBD1 (6 bases). There are 16 residues in the CDR3. Between the trimmed V and J ends, which lost 2 bases and 2 bases, there was a span of 16 bases. CDR1 and CDR2 (germline): MGHDK, SYGVNS. The CDR3: CASSEATGPGTYEQYF. CDR3 nucleotides: TGTGCCAGCAGTGAAGCGACAGGCCCCGGGACCTACGAGCAGTACTTC.

The gene calls are TRBV4-1 and TRBJ2-7, with D maybe TRBD1 (6 bases). Germline-derived CDR1 and CDR2 are MGHRA and YSYEKL. This CDR3 has 17 residues. V was shortened by 3 bases and J by 3 bases, with 21 bases between the two germline ends. The CDR3 is CASSHRGPGAEFYEQYF. CDR3 in DNA: TGCGCCAGCAGCCACCGGGGACCAGGGGCCGAATTCTACGAGCAGTACTTC.

J is TRBJ1-3 and V is TRBV5-1, with unresolved D. The germline gives CDR1 SGHRS, CDR2 YFSETQ. This CDR3 is built from 16 residues. Trimming cost V 0 bases and J 2 bases, with 12 bases left between them. The CDR3 sequence is CASSLVSGDPGNTIYF. The DNA for the CDR3 is TGCGCCAGCAGCTTGGTCTCCGGAGACCCTGGAAACACCATATATTTT.

V and J are TRBV4-3 and TRBJ1-2; 8 bases match TRBD1. Germline trimming cut 1 base from V and 5 bases from J; bases unmatched to any gene: 9. CDR3 length: 16 residues. Germline V CDR1 and CDR2: LGHNA, YSLEER. The CDR3, as DNA: TGCGCCAGCAGCCAAGCGGGACAGGTCGCTGGTTATGGCTACACCTTC. Protein sequence: CASSQAGQVAGYGYTF.

V usage is TRBV5-4 and J usage is TRBJ2-1, with D unclear. Germline CDR1 is SGHNT and CDR2 is YYREEE (reference sequence). The CDR3 runs 13 residues. Trimming pared 2 bases from V and 9 bases from J, leaving 12 bases between. CDR3 DNA sequence: TGTGCCAGCAGCTTTCAGACTCACGGTGAGCAGTTCTTC. Translated, it gives CASSFQTHGEQFF. Filled out from reference TRBV5-4 and TRBJ2-1, the complete variable domain reads ETGVTQSPTHLIKTRGQQVTLRCSSQSGHNTVSWYQQALGQGPQFIFQYYREEENGRGNFPPRFSGLQFPNYSSELNVNALELDDSALYLCASSFQTHGEQFFGPGTRLTVL.

The chain uses TRBV18 and TRBJ2-1; D is ambiguous. The CDR3 extends over 13 amino acids. Looked up from germline, CDR1 is KGHSH and CDR2 is LQKENI. Trimming left V 2 bases short and J 5 bases short, with 7 bases between. The DNA for the CDR3 is TGTGCCAGCTCACCAGAGGCAAACAATGAGCAGTTCTTC. Translated, it gives CASSPEANNEQFF.

The rearrangement uses TRBV3-1 (or the pseudogene TRBV3-2) and TRBJ2-3, with TRBD1 as a possible D gene (6 bases). V lost 4 bases to trimming and J lost 3 bases, with 11 bases between them. The germline V gene has CDR1 LGHDT and CDR2 YNNKEL (reference sequence). The CDR3 runs 14 residues. Written as DNA, the CDR3 is TGTGCCAGCAGCCTACAGGGTCTGACAGATACGCAGTATTTT. This sequence encodes CASSLQGLTDTQYF.

This chain joins TRBV3-1 (or the pseudogene TRBV3-2) and TRBJ2-2; 10 nucleotides align to TRBD1. Germline values: CDR1 LGHDT, CDR2 YNNKEL (reference sequence). There are 15 residues in the CDR3. With V trimmed by 7 bases and J by 4 bases, 6 bases remained unmatched. CDR3 loop: CASTSWDRGTGELFF. Here the CDR3 DNA reads TGTGCCAGCACCTCTTGGGACAGGGGCACCGGGGAGCTGTTTTTT.